The source of this T cell receptor beta chain is a study of T-cell reconstitution after alpha-beta-depleted transplantation in children. This clonotype was detected a few times. It was with unique molecular identifiers that the TCRbeta library was prepared. TCRdb re-called the PCR reads through MiXCR, storing one row per CDR3 protein. The table includes a few hundred thousand distinct CDR3 sequences, 9.9% detected once. V trimming: 7 bases; J trimming: 0 bases; junction bases outside the gene matches: 5. CDR1 is MNHNS, CDR2 SASEGT, per germline. The CDR3 is 17 amino acids. The source is a human donor who donated a stem cell graft to a child with SCID. The genes are TRBV6-1 and TRBJ2-2; 13 bases line up with TRBD2. Specimen: PBMCs from the stem cell graft donor, collected from the stem cell graft. CDR3 sequence reads: CASKRTSGGPNTGELFF. The CDR3 region has the DNA TGTGCCAGCAAAAGGACTAGCGGGGGCCCGAACACCGGGGAGCTGTTTTTT.